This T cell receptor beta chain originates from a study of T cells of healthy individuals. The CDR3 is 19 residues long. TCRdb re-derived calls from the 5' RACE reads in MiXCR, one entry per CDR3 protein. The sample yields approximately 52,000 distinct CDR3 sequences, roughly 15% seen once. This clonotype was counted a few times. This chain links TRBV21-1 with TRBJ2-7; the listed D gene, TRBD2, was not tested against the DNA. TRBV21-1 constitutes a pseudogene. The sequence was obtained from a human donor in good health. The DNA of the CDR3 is TGTGCCAGCAGCAAAGCGCTTCTCGTTTTAACGGGGGGGTTCTACGAGCAGTACTTC. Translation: CASSKALLVLTGGFYEQYF.